Listed below are T cell receptor beta chains from one sample, sequenced in a study of cytomegalovirus exposure and HLA in healthy donors. The method was immunoSEQ multiplex PCR; TCRdb's version includes in-frame clones alone and lacks a portion of them. This table holds about 87,000 clones, 65% to 75% found once. Source material: PBMCs. Receptors were obtained from a man aged 25 to 45 in good health and CMV-seropositive. Both conserved end residues are part of each CDR3. The D gene is left open where the match is weak. Expanded clones get a size class; other rows say once, few or many, or leave the size out.

cdr3_length	v_call	j_call	clone_size	d_call	cdr3_aa	cdr3_nt
15	TRBV9	TRBJ2-1	.	.	CASSPMVSSYNEQFF	TGTGCCAGCAGCCCCATGGTTAGCTCCTACAATGAGCAGTTCTTC
13	TRBV5-5	TRBJ1-2	.	TRBD1	CASSTGTGEGYTF	TGTGCCAGCAGCACCGGGACAGGGGAAGGCTACACCTTC
17	TRBV28	TRBJ2-3	once	TRBD2	CASSLWSSGGSTDTQYF	TGTGCCAGCAGTTTATGGTCTAGCGGAGGTAGCACAGATACGCAGTATTTT
17	TRBV11-2	TRBJ1-2	.	TRBD1	CASSLDSGTESNYGYTF	TGTGCCAGCAGCTTAGACTCAGGGACAGAATCTAACTATGGCTACACCTTC
12	TRBV6-1	TRBJ2-1	.	.	CASSASYNEQFF	TGTGCCAGCAGTGCCAGCTACAATGAGCAGTTCTTC
15	TRBV6-5	TRBJ2-6	.	TRBD2	CASSYAGVGANVLTF	TGTGCCAGCAGTTACGCGGGGGTTGGGGCCAACGTCCTGACTTTC
17	TRBV30	TRBJ2-1	once	TRBD2	CAWSVRLRAGGSNEQFF	TGTGCCTGGAGTGTACGTCTTCGAGCGGGAGGTAGCAATGAGCAGTTCTTC
16	TRBV14	TRBJ2-5	.	TRBD1	CASSQLGTGTQETQYF	TGTGCCAGCAGCCAACTCGGGACAGGGACTCAAGAGACCCAGTACTTC
14	TRBV30	TRBJ2-7	.	.	CAWSGFSGSYEQYF	TGTGCCTGGAGTGGGTTTAGCGGCTCCTACGAGCAGTACTTC
14	TRBV5-1	TRBJ2-1	.	TRBD2	CASSGAGGYNEQFF	TGCGCCAGCAGCGGGGCGGGAGGTTACAATGAGCAGTTCTTC
15	TRBV4-1	TRBJ2-2	.	TRBD2	CASSQKILASGELFF	TGCGCCAGCAGCCAAAAGATACTAGCGAGTGGGGAGCTGTTTTTT
13	TRBV30	TRBJ1-2	.	TRBD1	CAWKQGDSSGYTF	TGTGCCTGGAAGCAGGGGGATTCGTCAGGCTACACCTTC
15	TRBV5-6	TRBJ2-5	few	TRBD1	CASSLGGTGGETQYF	TGTGCCAGCAGCTTGGGAGGGACAGGGGGGGAGACCCAGTACTTC
13	TRBV7-2	TRBJ1-5	few	TRBD1	CASSDDRGQPQHF	TGTGCCAGCAGCGACGACAGGGGGCAGCCCCAGCATTTT
12	TRBV10-3	TRBJ2-5	.	TRBD1	CAISDREETQYF	TGTGCCATTTCGGACAGGGAAGAGACCCAGTACTTC
16	TRBV10-3	TRBJ2-1	once	TRBD2	CAIMGTSGSSYNEQFF	TGTGCCATCATGGGGACTAGCGGGAGCTCCTACAATGAGCAGTTCTTC
12	TRBV28	TRBJ2-7	.	.	CASSLSGTLAAF	TGTGCCAGCAGTTTATCCGGGACCTTAGCGGCTTTC
14	TRBV5-8	TRBJ1-4	few	TRBD1	CASSQRQGNEKLFF	TGTGCCAGCAGCCAGCGACAGGGTAATGAAAAACTGTTTTTT
15	TRBV7-9	TRBJ1-2	few	.	CASSLDIPGTGGYTF	TGTGCCAGCAGCTTAGATATCCCCGGTACCGGGGGCTACACCTTC
15	TRBV7-9	TRBJ2-2	.	.	CASSLMGPNTGELFF	TGTGCCAGCAGCCTAATGGGGCCGAACACCGGGGAGCTGTTTTTT
15	TRBV7-9	TRBJ2-5	few	TRBD1	CASSARDRGGETQYF	TGTGCCAGCAGCGCCCGGGACAGGGGAGGGGAGACCCAGTACTTC
16	TRBV7-2	TRBJ2-7	.	TRBD1	CASSLQGTGPSYEQYF	TGTGCCAGCAGCCTGCAAGGGACAGGTCCTTCCTACGAGCAGTACTTC
13	TRBV30	TRBJ2-7	.	.	CAWSSGEGYEQYF	TGTGCCTGGAGTTCGGGGGAAGGCTACGAGCAGTACTTC
14	TRBV28	TRBJ2-2	once	.	CASSIFRVGGELFF	TGTGCCAGCAGCATATTTCGGGTGGGCGGGGAGCTGTTTTTT
15	TRBV12-5	TRBJ1-2	.	TRBD1	CASGFQQGDIYGYPF	TGTGCTAGTGGTTTCCAACAGGGGGATATCTATGGCTACCCCTTC
17	TRBV7-8	TRBJ1-2	.	.	CASSRAEGGTYNYGYTF	TGTGCCAGCAGTCGGGCCGAGGGAGGGACCTATAACTATGGCTACACCTTC
15	TRBV19	TRBJ2-7	.	.	CASSIGAGAAYEQYF	TGTGCCAGTAGTATTGGGGCGGGGGCTGCGTACGAGCAGTACTTC
16	TRBV4-2	TRBJ1-1	.	TRBD1	CASSQAGGPMNTEAFF	TGTGCCAGCAGCCAAGCAGGGGGACCCATGAACACTGAAGCTTTCTTT
14	TRBV6-5	TRBJ2-2	.	.	CASSPLLTPAELFF	TGTGCCAGCAGCCCTCTCTTGACACCCGCGGAGCTGTTTTTT
18	TRBV7-6	TRBJ2-2	.	.	CASSLHDRRQSDTGELFF	TGTGCCAGCAGCTTACACGACAGGCGCCAGTCGGACACCGGGGAGCTGTTTTTT
12	TRBV7-9	TRBJ1-1	.	.	CSSSLGGFEAFF	TGTTCCAGCAGCTTAGGAGGGTTTGAAGCTTTCTTT
15	TRBV10-3	TRBJ1-4	few	.	CAISEFGSDNEKLFF	TGTGCCATCAGTGAGTTTGGGAGCGATAATGAAAAACTGTTTTTT
16	TRBV4-1	TRBJ2-7	.	.	CASSQSELKMGGEQYF	TGCGCCAGCAGCCAAAGTGAGCTAAAAATGGGAGGCGAGCAGTACTTC
10	TRBV30	TRBJ2-1	once	.	CAWSAYEQFF	TGTGCCTGGAGTGCCTATGAGCAGTTCTTC
16	TRBV18	TRBJ1-4	once	.	CASSSEQGATNEKLFF	TGTGCCAGCTCATCGGAACAGGGTGCAACTAATGAAAAACTGTTTTTT
16	TRBV2	TRBJ2-7	.	TRBD2	CASSSLRTSGPHEQYF	TGTGCCAGCAGTTCCTTGAGGACTAGCGGGCCCCACGAGCAGTACTTC
13	TRBV28	TRBJ2-7	once	TRBD2	CASSVAGVYEQYF	TGTGCCAGCAGCGTAGCGGGAGTATACGAGCAGTACTTC
12	TRBV19	TRBJ1-1	few	.	CASSQGYTEAFF	TGTGCCAGTAGTCAGGGCTACACTGAAGCTTTCTTT
14	TRBV7-3	TRBJ2-5	.	.	CASSPDIFQETQYF	TGTGCCAGCAGCCCGGACATTTTCCAAGAGACCCAGTACTTC
13	TRBV29-1	TRBJ2-7	.	TRBD1	CSVLWTGQYEQYF	TGCAGCGTCCTATGGACAGGCCAGTACGAGCAGTACTTC
14	TRBV4-3	TRBJ1-5	.	TRBD1	CASSRGTGDQPQNF	TGCGCCAGCAGCCGCGGGACAGGCGATCAGCCCCAGAATTTT
15	TRBV15	TRBJ2-7	.	.	CATSRVVLIEYEQYF	TGTGCCACCAGCAGAGTAGTTCTTATTGAGTACGAGCAGTACTTC
15	TRBV5-4	TRBJ1-4	.	TRBD1	CASSLSTGVGEKLFF	TGTGCCAGCAGCTTATCGACAGGGGTGGGTGAAAAACTGTTTTTT
11	TRBV5-6	TRBJ2-7	few	.	CASSSFDEQYF	TGTGCCAGCAGCTCCTTCGACGAGCAGTACTTC
13	TRBV10-1	TRBJ1-1	few	TRBD1	CAKRQGTNTEAFF	TGCGCCAAAAGACAGGGGACCAACACTGAAGCTTTCTTT
16	TRBV28	TRBJ1-3	.	.	CASSLTGSSSGNTIYF	TGTGCCAGCAGTTTAACAGGCTCCAGCTCTGGAAACACCATATATTTT
13	TRBV30	TRBJ2-1	.	.	CAWSVLQGNEQFF	TGTGCCTGGAGTGTACTCCAGGGAAATGAGCAGTTCTTC
11	TRBV11-2	TRBJ2-7	.	.	CASSPRYEQYF	TGTGCCAGCAGCCCCCGTTACGAGCAGTACTTC
12	TRBV28	TRBJ1-1	few	.	CASTGGVQKTFF	TGTGCCAGCACCGGCGGTGTTCAGAAGACTTTCTTT
14	TRBV6-5	TRBJ1-1	.	.	CASSYAGRYTEAFF	TGTGCCAGCAGTTATGCCGGCAGGTACACTGAAGCTTTCTTT
13	TRBV29-1	TRBJ1-1	.	TRBD1	CSVSGGRGTEAFF	TGCAGCGTCTCAGGGGGACGGGGCACTGAAGCTTTCTTT
13	TRBV30	TRBJ2-1	once	.	CAWSFGRGDEQFF	TGTGCCTGGAGTTTCGGCAGGGGCGATGAGCAGTTCTTC